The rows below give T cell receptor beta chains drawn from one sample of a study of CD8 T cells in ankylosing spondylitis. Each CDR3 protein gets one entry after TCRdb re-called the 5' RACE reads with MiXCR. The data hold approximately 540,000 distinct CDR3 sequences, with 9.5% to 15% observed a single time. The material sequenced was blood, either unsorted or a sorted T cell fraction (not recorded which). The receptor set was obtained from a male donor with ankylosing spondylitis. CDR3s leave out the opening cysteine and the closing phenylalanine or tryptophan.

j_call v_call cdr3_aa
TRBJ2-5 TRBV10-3 AISESRGETQY
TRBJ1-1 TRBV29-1 SVTQGATEAF
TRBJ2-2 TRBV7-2 ASSARTTNTGELF
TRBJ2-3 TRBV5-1 ASSLALGQDTQY
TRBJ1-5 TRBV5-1 ASSETGTGEQPQH
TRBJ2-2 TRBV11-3 ASSLGVPRNTGELF
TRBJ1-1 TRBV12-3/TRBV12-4 ASSLAGWGSEAF
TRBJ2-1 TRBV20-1 SVPGLAGRTGYNEQF
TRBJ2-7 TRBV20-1 SARASRDYEQY
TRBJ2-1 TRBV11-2 ASSLSEVQF
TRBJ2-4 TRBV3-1 ASSQDRNGIQY
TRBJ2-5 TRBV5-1 ASQGEETQY
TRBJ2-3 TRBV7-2 ASSLGTSVMGTDTQY
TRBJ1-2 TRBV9 ASSVVAQGDYGYT
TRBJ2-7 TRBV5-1 ASSLILAGVYEQY
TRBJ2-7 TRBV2 ARGQGKGYEQY
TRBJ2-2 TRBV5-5 ASSWGLAMNTGELF
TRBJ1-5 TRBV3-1 ASSTKGNQPQH
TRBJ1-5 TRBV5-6 ASSLQMNQPQH
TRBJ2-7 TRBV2 ASRGQAGQY
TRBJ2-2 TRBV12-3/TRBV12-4 ASSFFGGHTGELF
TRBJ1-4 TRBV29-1 SVQEGGHEKLF
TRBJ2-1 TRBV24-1 ATSEGTSGISEQF